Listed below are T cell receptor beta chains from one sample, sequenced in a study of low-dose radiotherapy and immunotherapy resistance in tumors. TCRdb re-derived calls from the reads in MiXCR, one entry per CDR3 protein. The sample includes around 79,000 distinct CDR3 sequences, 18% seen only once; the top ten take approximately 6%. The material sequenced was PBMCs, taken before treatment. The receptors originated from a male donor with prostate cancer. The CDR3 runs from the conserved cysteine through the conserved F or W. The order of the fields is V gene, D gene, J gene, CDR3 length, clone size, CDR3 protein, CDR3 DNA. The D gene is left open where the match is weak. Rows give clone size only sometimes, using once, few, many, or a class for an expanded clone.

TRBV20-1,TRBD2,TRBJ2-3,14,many,CSAPREGRVDTQYF,TGCAGTGCTCCCCGGGAGGGCCGGGTAGATACGCAGTATTTT
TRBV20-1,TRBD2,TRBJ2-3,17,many,CSASPAGRTSNTDTQYF,TGCAGTGCTAGCCCAGCGGGGAGAACTAGTAACACAGATACGCAGTATTTT
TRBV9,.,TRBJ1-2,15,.,CASSPRPTLNYGYTF,TGTGCCAGCAGCCCCAGACCGACGCTTAACTATGGCTACACCTTC
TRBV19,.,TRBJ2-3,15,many,CASSITAGTRDTQYF,TGTGCCAGTAGTATAACCGCGGGAACAAGAGATACGCAGTATTTT
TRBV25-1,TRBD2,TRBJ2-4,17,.,CASSEYEAGVAKNIQYF,TGTGCCAGCAGTGAATATGAAGCGGGGGTTGCCAAAAACATTCAGTACTTC
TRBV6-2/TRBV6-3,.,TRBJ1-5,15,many,CASRPAAGVNQPQHF,TGTGCCAGCAGACCCGCAGCAGGAGTCAATCAGCCCCAGCATTTT
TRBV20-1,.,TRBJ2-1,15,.,CSARTMDHSYNEQFF,TGCAGTGCCAGGACTATGGACCACTCCTACAATGAGCAGTTCTTC
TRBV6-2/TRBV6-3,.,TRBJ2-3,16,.,CASSWGMEMSGDTQYF,TGTGCCAGCAGTTGGGGTATGGAGATGAGTGGAGATACGCAGTATTTT
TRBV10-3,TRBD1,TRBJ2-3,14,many,CAISGQGGSGTQYF,TGTGCCATCAGCGGACAGGGGGGGTCAGGTACGCAGTATTTT
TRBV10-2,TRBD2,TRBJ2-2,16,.,CASSRPSGISDGELFF,TGTGCCAGCAGTAGGCCTAGCGGGATCTCGGACGGGGAGCTGTTTTTT
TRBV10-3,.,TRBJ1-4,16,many,CAISDPSAGGSEKLFF,TGTGCCATCAGTGACCCCTCAGCGGGGGGTAGTGAAAAACTGTTTTTT
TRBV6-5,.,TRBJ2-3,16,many,CASSYRHNEGTDTQYF,TGTGCCAGCAGTTACCGACACAATGAAGGCACAGATACGCAGTATTTT
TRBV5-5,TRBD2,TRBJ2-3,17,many,CASSWSRGGAEADTQYF,TGTGCCAGCAGCTGGAGTCGGGGGGGGGCCGAGGCAGATACGCAGTATTTT
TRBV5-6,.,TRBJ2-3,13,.,CASSLASADTQYF,TGTGCCAGCAGCTTGGCTAGCGCAGATACGCAGTATTTT
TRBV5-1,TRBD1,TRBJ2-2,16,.,CASSPRDRVVTGELFF,TGCGCCAGCAGCCCCCGGGACAGGGTTGTCACCGGGGAGCTGTTTTTT
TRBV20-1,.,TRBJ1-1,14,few,CSAWQGFEDTEAFF,TGCAGTGCGTGGCAGGGGTTTGAGGACACTGAAGCTTTCTTT
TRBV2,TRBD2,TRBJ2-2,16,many,CASSHTSGPNTGELFF,TGTGCCAGCAGTCACACTAGCGGGCCTAACACCGGGGAGCTGTTTTTT
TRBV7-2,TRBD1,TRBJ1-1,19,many,CASSPKGGRGLSVVTEAFF,TGTGCCAGCAGCCCAAAAGGGGGCAGGGGGCTGTCGGTCGTCACTGAAGCTTTCTTT
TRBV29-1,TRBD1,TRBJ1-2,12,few,CSDTTGDSGYTF,TGCAGCGATACAACAGGGGACAGCGGCTACACCTTC
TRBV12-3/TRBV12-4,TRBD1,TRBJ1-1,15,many,CASSQVTGGSTEAFF,TGTGCCAGCAGTCAAGTCACAGGGGGCTCCACTGAAGCTTTCTTT
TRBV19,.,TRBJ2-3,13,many,CASSIGMSDTQYF,TGTGCCAGTAGTATTGGGATGTCAGATACGCAGTATTTT
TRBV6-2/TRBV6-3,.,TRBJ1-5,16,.,CASSLQRTRGDQPQHF,TGTGCCAGCAGTTTACAACGGACGAGAGGAGATCAGCCCCAGCATTTT
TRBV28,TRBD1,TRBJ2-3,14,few,CASSSGTGGSTQYF,TGTGCCAGCAGCTCCGGGACAGGGGGTTCTACGCAGTATTTT
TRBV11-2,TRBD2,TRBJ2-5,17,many,CASSLTPGLAGQETQYF,TGTGCCAGCAGCTTAACGCCAGGACTAGCGGGACAAGAGACCCAGTACTTC
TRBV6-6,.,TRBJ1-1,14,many,CASLPERGNTEAFF,TGTGCCAGCCTTCCAGAGCGCGGGAACACTGAAGCTTTCTTT
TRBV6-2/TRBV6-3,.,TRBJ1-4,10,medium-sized,CASSDQSLFF,TGTGCCAGCAGTGACCAGTCCCTGTTTTTT
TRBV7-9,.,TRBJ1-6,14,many,CASSLGTGRAPLHF,TGTGCCAGCAGCCTAGGGACCGGTCGGGCACCCCTCCACTTT
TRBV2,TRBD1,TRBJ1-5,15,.,CASRPARGRHQPQHF,TGTGCCAGCCGACCCGCGAGGGGGCGGCATCAGCCCCAGCATTTT
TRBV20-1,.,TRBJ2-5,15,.,CSAREPLGRQETQYF,TGCAGTGCTAGGGAACCCCTAGGGCGCCAAGAGACCCAGTACTTC
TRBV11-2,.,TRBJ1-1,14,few,CASSLVRVITEAFF,TGTGCCAGCAGCTTAGTCAGGGTAATCACTGAAGCTTTCTTT
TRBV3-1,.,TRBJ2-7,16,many,CASSQVRRSELREQYF,TGTGCCAGCAGCCAAGTAAGGAGATCAGAACTACGCGAGCAGTACTTC
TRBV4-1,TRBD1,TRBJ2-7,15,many,CASSPPGQVAYEQYF,TGCGCCAGCAGCCCCCCGGGACAGGTAGCCTACGAGCAGTACTTC
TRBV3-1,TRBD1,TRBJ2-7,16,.,CASSLGTGGSRYEQYF,TGTGCCAGCAGCCTGGGGACAGGGGGCAGTCGGTACGAGCAGTACTTC
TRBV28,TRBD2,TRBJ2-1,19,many,CASSRRASGGAGIDNEQFF,TGTGCCAGCAGCCGTCGTGCTAGCGGGGGGGCCGGGATAGACAATGAGCAGTTCTTC
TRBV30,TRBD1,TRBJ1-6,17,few,CAWRRDRLSSYNSPLHF,TGTGCCTGGAGGAGGGACAGGCTAAGCTCCTATAATTCACCCCTCCACTTT